The present TCR beta chain was sequenced within a study of cytomegalovirus exposure and HLA in healthy donors. In regard to this clone: What it binds is not known.

Looked up from germline, CDR1 is SGHNT and CDR2 is YENEEA. Trimming took 4 bases from V and 1 from J, leaving 17 bases between them. The CDR3 covers 17 residues. Use of 60 Vbeta and 13 Jbeta primers characterized the PCR. Data came from immunoSEQ multiplex PCR; TCRdb stores just in-frame clones and leaves some out. The sample carries 140,000 to 150,000 clones, 61% recorded once. Broader study findings: Across all donors, roughly uniform sequencing depth was an assumption of the presence/absence analyses.

The receptor comes from a male donor in good health and CMV-seronegative. Input material: PBMCs. V is TRBV11-3 and J is TRBJ1-5; possibly TRBD1 for D (6 bases). The CDR3 loop reads CASSSDIRDTSNQPQHF. For the CDR3, the DNA is TGTGCCAGCAGCTCGGACATTAGGGACACCAGCAATCAGCCCCAGCATTTT.